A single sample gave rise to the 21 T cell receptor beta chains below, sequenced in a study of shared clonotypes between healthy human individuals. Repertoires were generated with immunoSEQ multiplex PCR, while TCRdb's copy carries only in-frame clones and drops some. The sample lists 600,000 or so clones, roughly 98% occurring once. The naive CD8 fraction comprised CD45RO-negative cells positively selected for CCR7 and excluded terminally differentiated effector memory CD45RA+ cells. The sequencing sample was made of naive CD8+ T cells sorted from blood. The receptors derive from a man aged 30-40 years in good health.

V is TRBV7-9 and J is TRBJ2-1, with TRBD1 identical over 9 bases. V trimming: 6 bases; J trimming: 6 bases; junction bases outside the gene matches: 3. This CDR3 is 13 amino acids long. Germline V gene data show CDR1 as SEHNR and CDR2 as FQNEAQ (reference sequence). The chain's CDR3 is CASRDRGGNEQFF. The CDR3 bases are TGTGCCAGCAGGGACAGGGGAGGCAATGAGCAGTTCTTC.

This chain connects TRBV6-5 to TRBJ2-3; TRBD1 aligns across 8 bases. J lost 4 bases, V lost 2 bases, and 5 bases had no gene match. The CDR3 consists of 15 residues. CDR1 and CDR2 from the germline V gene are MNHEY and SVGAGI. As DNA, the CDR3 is TGTGCCAGCAGTTACCTCGGACAGGGTCCAGATACGCAGTATTTT. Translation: CASSYLGQGPDTQYF.

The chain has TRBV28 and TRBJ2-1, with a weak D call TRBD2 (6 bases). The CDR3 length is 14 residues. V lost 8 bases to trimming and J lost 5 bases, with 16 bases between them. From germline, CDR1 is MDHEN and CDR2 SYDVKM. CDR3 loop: CASGGGSGNNEQFF. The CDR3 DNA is TGTGCCAGCGGTGGGGGGAGTGGGAACAATGAGCAGTTCTTC.

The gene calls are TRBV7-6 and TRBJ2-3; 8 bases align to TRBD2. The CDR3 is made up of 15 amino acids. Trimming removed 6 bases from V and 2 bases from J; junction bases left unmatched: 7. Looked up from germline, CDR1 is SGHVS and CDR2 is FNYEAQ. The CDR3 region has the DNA TGTGCCAGCAGTACCAGCGGGAGCTTCACAGATACGCAGTATTTT. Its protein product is CASSTSGSFTDTQYF.

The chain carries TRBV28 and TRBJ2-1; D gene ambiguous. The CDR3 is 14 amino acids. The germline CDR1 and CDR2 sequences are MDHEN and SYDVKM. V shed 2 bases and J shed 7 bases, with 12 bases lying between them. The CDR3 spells CASSLLGMTNEQFF. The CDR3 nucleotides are TGTGCCAGCAGTTTACTGGGGATGACGAATGAGCAGTTCTTC. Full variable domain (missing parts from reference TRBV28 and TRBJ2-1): DVKVTQSSRYLVKRTGEKVFLECVQDMDHENMFWYRQDPGLGLRLIYFSYDVKMKEKGDIPEGYSVSREKKERFSLILESASTNQTSMYLCASSLLGMTNEQFFGPGTRLTVL.

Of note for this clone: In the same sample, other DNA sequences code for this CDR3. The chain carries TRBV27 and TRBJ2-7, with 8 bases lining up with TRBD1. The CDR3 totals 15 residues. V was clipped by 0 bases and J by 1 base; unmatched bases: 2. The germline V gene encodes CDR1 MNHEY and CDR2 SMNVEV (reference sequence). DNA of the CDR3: TGTGCCAGCAGTTTATCCGGGACAGGATCCTACGAGCAGTACTTC. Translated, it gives CASSLSGTGSYEQYF.

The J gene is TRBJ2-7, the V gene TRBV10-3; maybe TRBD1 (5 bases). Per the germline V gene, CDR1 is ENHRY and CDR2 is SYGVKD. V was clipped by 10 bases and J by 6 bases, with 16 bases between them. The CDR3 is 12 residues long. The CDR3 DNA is TGTGCCACCACAGGTCTGGCAGCCGAGCAGTACTTC. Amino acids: CATTGLAAEQYF.

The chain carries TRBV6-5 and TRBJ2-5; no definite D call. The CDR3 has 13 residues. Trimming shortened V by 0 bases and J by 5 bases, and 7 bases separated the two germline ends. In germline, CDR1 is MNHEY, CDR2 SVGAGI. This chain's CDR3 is CASSYSSVETQYF. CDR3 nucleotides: TGTGCCAGCAGTTACTCGTCGGTCGAGACCCAGTACTTC.

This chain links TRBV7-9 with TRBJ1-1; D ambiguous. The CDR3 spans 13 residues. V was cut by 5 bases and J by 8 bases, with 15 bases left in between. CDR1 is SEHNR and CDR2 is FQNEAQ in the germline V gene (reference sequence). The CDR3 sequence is CASSLGPFLEAFF. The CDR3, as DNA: TGTGCCAGCAGCCTCGGCCCTTTTCTGGAAGCTTTCTTT.

CDR3 sequence: CASSYPLAGYHNEQFF. The CDR3 DNA sequence: TGTGCCAGCAGTTACCCCCTAGCGGGTTATCACAATGAGCAGTTCTTC. The rearrangement joins TRBV28 to TRBJ2-1; 8 bases align to TRBD2. CDR1 is MDHEN, CDR2 SYDVKM, per germline. J was trimmed by 5 bases and V by 4 bases; bases with no gene match: 10. The CDR3 runs to 16 residues.

The CDR3 region has the DNA TGTGCCAGCAGTCAGGACAGGGGGTGGTACGAGCAGTACTTC. It yields the protein CASSQDRGWYEQYF. The chain combines TRBV6-6 with TRBJ2-7, with 10 bases identical to TRBD1. The germline CDR1 and CDR2 sequences are MNHNY and SVGAGI (reference sequence). The CDR3 totals 14 residues. The J segment lost 4 bases and the V segment lost 5 bases, leaving 5 bases of the junction unmatched.

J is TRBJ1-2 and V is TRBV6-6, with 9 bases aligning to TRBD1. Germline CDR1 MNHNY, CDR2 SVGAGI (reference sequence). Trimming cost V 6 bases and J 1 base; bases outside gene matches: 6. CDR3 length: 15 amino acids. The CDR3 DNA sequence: TGTGCCAGCAGAACCACAGGGGGCCTTAACTATGGCTACACCTTC. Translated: CASRTTGGLNYGYTF.

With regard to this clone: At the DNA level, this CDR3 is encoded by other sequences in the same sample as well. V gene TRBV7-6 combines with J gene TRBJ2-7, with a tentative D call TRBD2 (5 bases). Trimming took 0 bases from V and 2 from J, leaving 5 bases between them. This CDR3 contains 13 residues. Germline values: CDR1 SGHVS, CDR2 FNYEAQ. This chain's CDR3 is CASSLATTYEQYF. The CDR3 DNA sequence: TGTGCCAGCAGCTTAGCGACTACCTACGAGCAGTACTTC.

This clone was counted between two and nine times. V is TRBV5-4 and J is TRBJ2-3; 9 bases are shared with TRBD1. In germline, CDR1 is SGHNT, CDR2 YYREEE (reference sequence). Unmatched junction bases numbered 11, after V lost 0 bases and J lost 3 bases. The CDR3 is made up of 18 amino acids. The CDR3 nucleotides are TGTGCCAGCAGCTTGGCCAAGGGGACAGGGTTTTTTACAGATACGCAGTATTTT. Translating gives CASSLAKGTGFFTDTQYF.

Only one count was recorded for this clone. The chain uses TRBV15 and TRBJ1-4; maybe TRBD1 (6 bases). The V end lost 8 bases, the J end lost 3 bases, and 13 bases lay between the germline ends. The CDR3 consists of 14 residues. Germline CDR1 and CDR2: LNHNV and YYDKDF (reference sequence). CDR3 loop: CATLRTDANEKLFF. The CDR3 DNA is TGTGCCACCCTCAGGACAGACGCTAATGAAAAACTGTTTTTT.

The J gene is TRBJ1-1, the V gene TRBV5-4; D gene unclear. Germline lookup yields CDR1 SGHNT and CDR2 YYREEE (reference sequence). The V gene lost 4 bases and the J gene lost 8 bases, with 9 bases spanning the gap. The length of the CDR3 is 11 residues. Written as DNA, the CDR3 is TGTGCCAGCAGCCATGGAGTGGAAGCTTTCTTT. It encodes CASSHGVEAFF.

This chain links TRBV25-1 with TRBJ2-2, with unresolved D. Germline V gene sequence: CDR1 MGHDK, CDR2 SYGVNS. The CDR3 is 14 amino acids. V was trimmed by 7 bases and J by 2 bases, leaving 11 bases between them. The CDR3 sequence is CASISQSNTGELFF. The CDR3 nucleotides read TGTGCCAGCATTAGCCAAAGCAACACCGGGGAGCTGTTTTTT.

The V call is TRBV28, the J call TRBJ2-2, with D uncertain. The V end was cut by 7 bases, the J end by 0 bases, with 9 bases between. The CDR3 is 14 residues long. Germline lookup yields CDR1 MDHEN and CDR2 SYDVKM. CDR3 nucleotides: TGTGCCAGCAAGGAGTTTACGAACACCGGGGAGCTGTTTTTT. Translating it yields CASKEFTNTGELFF.

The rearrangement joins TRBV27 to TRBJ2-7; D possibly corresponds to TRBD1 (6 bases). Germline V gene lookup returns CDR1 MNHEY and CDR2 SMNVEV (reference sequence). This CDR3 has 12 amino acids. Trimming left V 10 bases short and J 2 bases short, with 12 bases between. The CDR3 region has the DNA TGTGCCACCAGGGGCGGCACCTACGAGCAGTACTTC. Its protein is CATRGGTYEQYF.

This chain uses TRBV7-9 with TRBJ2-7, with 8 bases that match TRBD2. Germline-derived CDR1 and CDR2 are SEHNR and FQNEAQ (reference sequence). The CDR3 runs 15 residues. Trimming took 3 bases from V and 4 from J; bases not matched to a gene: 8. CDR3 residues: CASSLAGTRTYEQYF. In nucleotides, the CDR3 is TGTGCCAGCAGCTTGGCCGGGACTAGGACGTACGAGCAGTACTTC.

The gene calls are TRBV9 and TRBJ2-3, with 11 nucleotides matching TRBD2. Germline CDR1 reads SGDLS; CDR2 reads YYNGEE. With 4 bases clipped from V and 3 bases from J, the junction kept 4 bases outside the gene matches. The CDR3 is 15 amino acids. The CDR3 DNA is TGTGCCAGCAGCCATGTAGCGGGAGGGACAGATACGCAGTATTTT. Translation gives CASSHVAGGTDTQYF.